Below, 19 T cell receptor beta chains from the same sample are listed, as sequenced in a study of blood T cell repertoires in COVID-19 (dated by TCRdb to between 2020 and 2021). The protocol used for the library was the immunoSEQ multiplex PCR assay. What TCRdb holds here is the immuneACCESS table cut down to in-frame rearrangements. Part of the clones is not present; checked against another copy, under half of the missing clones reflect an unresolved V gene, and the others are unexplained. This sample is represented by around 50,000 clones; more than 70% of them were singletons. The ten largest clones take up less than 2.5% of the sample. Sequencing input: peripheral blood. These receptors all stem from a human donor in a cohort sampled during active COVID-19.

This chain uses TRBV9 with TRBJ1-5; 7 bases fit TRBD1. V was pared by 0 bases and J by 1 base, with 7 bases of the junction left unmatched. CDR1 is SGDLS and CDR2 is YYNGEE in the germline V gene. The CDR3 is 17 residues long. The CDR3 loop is CASSVARRDRSNQPQHF. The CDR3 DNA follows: TGTGCCAGCAGCGTAGCTAGACGGGACAGAAGCAATCAGCCCCAGCATTTT.

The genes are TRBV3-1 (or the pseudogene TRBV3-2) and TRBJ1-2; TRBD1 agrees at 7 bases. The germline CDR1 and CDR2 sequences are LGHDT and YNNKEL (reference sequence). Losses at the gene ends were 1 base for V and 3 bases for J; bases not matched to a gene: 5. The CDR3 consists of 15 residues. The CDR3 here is CASSQVTGEDYGYTF. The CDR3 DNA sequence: TGTGCCAGCAGCCAAGTCACAGGGGAGGACTATGGCTACACCTTC.

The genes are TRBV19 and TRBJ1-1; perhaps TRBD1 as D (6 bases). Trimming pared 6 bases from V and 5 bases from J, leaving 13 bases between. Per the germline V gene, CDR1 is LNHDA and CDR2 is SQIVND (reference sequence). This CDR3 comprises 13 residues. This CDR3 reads CASSLSGETEAFF. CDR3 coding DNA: TGTGCCAGTAGCCTTTCAGGGGAAACTGAAGCTTTCTTT. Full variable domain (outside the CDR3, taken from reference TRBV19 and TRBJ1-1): DGGITQSPKYLFRKEGQNVTLSCEQNLNHDAMYWYRQDPGQGLRLIYYSQIVNDFQKGDIAEGYSVSREKKESFPLTVTSAQKNPTAFYLCASSLSGETEAFFGQGTRLTVV.

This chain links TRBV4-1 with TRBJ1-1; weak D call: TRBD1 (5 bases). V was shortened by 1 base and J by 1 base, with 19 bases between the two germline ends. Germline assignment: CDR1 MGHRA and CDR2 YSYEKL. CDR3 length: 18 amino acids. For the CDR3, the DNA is TGCGCCAGCAGCCAAGGGCTCCAGGGAAAGAAAACGAACACTGAAGCTTTCTTT. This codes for CASSQGLQGKKTNTEAFF.

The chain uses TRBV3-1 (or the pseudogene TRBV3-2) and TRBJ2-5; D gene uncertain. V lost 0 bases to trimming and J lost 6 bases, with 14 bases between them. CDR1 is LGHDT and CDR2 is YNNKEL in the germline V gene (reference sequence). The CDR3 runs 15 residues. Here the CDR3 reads CASSQDFASMKTQYF. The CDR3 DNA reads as TGTGCCAGCAGCCAAGATTTTGCTAGTATGAAGACCCAGTACTTC.

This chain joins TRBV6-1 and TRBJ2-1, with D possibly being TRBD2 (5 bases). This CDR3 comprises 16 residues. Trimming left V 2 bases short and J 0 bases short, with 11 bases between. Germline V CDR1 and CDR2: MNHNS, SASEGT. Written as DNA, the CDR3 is TGTGCCAGCAGTGAACGGCTAGGGAGCTCCTACAATGAGCAGTTCTTC. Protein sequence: CASSERLGSSYNEQFF.

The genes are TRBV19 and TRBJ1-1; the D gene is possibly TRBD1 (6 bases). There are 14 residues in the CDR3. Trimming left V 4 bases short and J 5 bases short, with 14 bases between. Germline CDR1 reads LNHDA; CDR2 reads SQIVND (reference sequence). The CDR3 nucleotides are TGTGCCAGTAGTACCCGGGGCCAGGGGACTGAAGCTTTCTTT. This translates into CASSTRGQGTEAFF.

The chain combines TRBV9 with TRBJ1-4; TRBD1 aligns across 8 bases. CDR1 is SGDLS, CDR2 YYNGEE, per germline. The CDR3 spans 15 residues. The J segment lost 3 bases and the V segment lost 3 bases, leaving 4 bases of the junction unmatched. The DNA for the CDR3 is TGTGCCAGCAGCGACGACAGGGGACCTAATGAAAAACTGTTTTTT. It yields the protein CASSDDRGPNEKLFF.

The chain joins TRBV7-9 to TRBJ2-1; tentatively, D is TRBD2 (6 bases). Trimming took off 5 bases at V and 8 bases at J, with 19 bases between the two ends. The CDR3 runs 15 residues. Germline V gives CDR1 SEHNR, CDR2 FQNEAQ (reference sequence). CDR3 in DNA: TGTGCCAGCAGCCCTCGGGGCGGGAAGTTCGATGAGCAGTTCTTC. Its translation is CASSPRGGKFDEQFF.

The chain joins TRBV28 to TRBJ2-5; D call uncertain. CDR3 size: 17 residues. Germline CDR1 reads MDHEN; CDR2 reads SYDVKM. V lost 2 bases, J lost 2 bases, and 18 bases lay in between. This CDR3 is CASSLNLHIASQETQYF. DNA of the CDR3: TGTGCCAGCAGTTTAAACCTCCACATAGCCTCGCAAGAGACCCAGTACTTC.

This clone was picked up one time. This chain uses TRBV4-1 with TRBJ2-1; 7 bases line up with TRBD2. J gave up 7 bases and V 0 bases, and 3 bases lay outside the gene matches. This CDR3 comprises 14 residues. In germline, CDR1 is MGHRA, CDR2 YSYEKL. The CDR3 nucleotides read TGCGCCAGCAGCCAAGATAGAGCGGGAAATGAGCAGTTCTTC. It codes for CASSQDRAGNEQFF.

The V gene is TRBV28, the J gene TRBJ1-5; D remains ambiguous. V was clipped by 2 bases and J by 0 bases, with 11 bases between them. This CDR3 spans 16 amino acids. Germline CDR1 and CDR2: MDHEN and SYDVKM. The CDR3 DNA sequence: TGTGCCAGCAGTTTACTTGGGCAGTATAGCAATCAGCCCCAGCATTTT. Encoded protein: CASSLLGQYSNQPQHF.

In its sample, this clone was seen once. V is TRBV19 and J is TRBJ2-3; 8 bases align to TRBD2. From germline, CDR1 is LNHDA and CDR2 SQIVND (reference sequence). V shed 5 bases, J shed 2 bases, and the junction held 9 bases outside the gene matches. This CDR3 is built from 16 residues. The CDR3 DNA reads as TGTGCCAGTAGTGCCTTAGGGACTAGTTACACAGATACGCAGTATTTT. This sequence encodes CASSALGTSYTDTQYF.

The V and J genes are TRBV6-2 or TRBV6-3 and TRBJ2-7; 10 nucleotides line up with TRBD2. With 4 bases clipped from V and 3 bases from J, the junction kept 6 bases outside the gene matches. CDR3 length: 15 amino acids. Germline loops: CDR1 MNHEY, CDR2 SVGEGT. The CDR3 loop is CASSSKASGGYEQYF. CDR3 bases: TGTGCCAGCAGTTCCAAGGCTAGCGGGGGCTACGAGCAGTACTTC.

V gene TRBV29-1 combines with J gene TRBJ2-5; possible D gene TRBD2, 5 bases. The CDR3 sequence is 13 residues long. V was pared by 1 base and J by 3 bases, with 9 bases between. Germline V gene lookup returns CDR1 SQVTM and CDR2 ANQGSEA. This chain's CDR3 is CSVEVVAKETQYF. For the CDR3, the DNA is TGCAGCGTTGAAGTGGTAGCGAAAGAGACCCAGTACTTC.

CDR3 in DNA: TGTGCCAGCAGCCAAGATGGAGCCAGAGGGAGGGGTGGCTACACCTTC. As protein: CASSQDGARGRGGYTF. The rearrangement links TRBV14 to TRBJ1-2; perhaps TRBD1 as D (5 bases). The CDR3 has 16 amino acids. Germline CDR1 SGHDN, CDR2 FVKESK. Trimming stripped 0 bases from V and 7 bases from J, with 18 bases between.

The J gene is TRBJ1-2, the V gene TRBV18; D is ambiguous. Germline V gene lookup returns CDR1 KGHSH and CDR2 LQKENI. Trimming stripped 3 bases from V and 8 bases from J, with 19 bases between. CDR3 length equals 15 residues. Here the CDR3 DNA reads TGTGCCAGCTCACCTAACCCCGAGGGAGGGCGAGGCTACACCTTC. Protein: CASSPNPEGGRGYTF.

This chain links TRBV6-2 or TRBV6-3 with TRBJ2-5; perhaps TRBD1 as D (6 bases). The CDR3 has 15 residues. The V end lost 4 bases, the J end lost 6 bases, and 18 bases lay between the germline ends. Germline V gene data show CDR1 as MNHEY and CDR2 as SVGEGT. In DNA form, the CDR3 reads TGTGCCAGCAGTTCTCCTGGGGTCAGGGGAAAGACCCAGTACTTC. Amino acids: CASSSPGVRGKTQYF.

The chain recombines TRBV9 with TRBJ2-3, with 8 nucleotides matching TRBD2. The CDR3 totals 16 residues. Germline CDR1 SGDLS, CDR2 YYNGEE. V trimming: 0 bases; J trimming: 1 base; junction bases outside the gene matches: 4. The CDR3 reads CASSVDPGGGTDTQYF. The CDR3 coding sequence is TGTGCCAGCAGCGTAGACCCGGGGGGGGGCACAGATACGCAGTATTTT.